These 21 T cell receptor beta chains were all obtained from the same sample, sequenced in a study of cytomegalovirus exposure and HLA in healthy donors. Sequencing used immunoSEQ multiplex PCR; TCRdb keeps in-frame clones, though not all of them. The sample holds about 120,000 clones, 90% to 96% seen once. The sequenced sample was PBMCs. The receptors were sampled from a man aged 18-30 years in good health and CMV-seronegative.

This clone was found once. The V gene is TRBV7-3, the J gene TRBJ2-3, with TRBD2 matching 10 bases. In germline, CDR1 is SGHTA, CDR2 FQGTGA. The CDR3 consists of 15 residues. V dropped 5 bases and J dropped 0; count of bases not matched to a gene: 2. Here the CDR3 reads CASSGGLASTDTQYF. In DNA, the CDR3 is TGTGCCAGCAGCGGGGGACTAGCGAGCACAGATACGCAGTATTTT.

This chain uses TRBV5-6 with TRBJ1-4; 11 bases line up with TRBD1. Germline trimming cut 0 bases from V and 8 bases from J; bases unmatched to any gene: 3. Germline V lookup: CDR1 SGHDT, CDR2 YYEEEE. This CDR3 has 15 residues. The CDR3 nucleotides read TGTGCCAGCAGCTTGGCTGGGACAGGGGGAGAAAAACTGTTTTTT. This codes for CASSLAGTGGEKLFF. Variable domain in full (rest from reference TRBV5-6 and TRBJ1-4): DAGVTQSPTHLIKTRGQQVTLRCSPKSGHDTVSWYQQALGQGPQFIFQYYEEEERQRGNFPDRFSGHQFPNYSSELNVNALLLGDSALYLCASSLAGTGGEKLFFGSGTQLSVL.

The rearrangement links TRBV29-1 to TRBJ2-7; D is possibly TRBD2 (5 bases). The germline CDR1 and CDR2 sequences are SQVTM and ANQGSEA. Trimming shortened V by 1 base and J by 5 bases, and 21 bases separated the two germline ends. The CDR3 is made up of 16 amino acids. The CDR3 is CSVEGGYAGDRNEQYF. CDR3 bases: TGCAGCGTTGAAGGAGGGTACGCGGGTGATAGGAACGAGCAGTACTTC.

This chain connects TRBV4-3 to TRBJ2-1; 12 bases line up with TRBD2. J gave up 8 bases and V 3 bases, and 5 bases lay outside the gene matches. CDR3 length: 15 residues. CDR1 and CDR2 (germline): LGHNA, YSLEER. DNA for the CDR3: TGCGCCAGCAGCCAGGTACTAGCGGGAGGCGATGAGCAGTTCTTC. It specifies CASSQVLAGGDEQFF.

The chain couples TRBV10-2 to TRBJ2-7; weak D call: TRBD1 (7 bases). V gave up 3 bases and J gave up 6 bases, with 15 bases separating them. The germline V gene has CDR1 WSHSY and CDR2 SAAADI. CDR3 length equals 14 residues. The CDR3 sequence is CASSDVGRGAEQYF. The CDR3, as DNA: TGCGCCAGCAGTGACGTAGGCAGGGGGGCCGAGCAGTACTTC.

This sequence joins TRBV19 and TRBJ2-1; 7 positions match TRBD2. The CDR3 is 14 amino acids. V shed 6 bases, J shed 7 bases, and the junction held 9 bases outside the gene matches. The V gene's germline CDR1 is LNHDA and CDR2 SQIVND (reference sequence). The DNA for the CDR3 is TGTGCCAGTAGCGGGAGGCCCTTTTTGAATGAGCAGTTCTTC. Its protein product is CASSGRPFLNEQFF.

The genes are TRBV19 and TRBJ2-7; D is possibly TRBD2 (5 bases). The CDR3 is made up of 12 amino acids. Germline CDR1 and CDR2: LNHDA and SQIVND (reference sequence). V lost 6 bases, J lost 4 bases, and 10 bases lay in between. The CDR3 DNA reads TGTGCCAGTAGCTTGGGGAGTTACGAGCAGTACTTC. Translated, it gives CASSLGSYEQYF.

The rearrangement joins TRBV27 to TRBJ2-1; 11 bases line up with TRBD2. The CDR3 has 18 amino acids. V shed 1 base and J 7 bases; nucleotides not matched to a gene: 12. Germline V gene data show CDR1 as MNHEY and CDR2 as SMNVEV (reference sequence). The DNA for the CDR3 is TGTGCCAGCAGTTTATTTACTAGCGGGAGCCCCGGGGGGAATGAGCAGTTCTTC. It is translated as CASSLFTSGSPGGNEQFF.

The chain couples TRBV6-5 to TRBJ2-1; a weak D match, TRBD2 (6 bases). The V and J ends lost 5 bases and 4 bases respectively, with 12 bases between them. Germline CDR1 reads MNHEY; CDR2 reads SVGAGI. CDR3 length: 14 amino acids. CDR3 in amino acids: CASSGGLPYNEQFF. In DNA, the CDR3 is TGTGCCAGCAGTGGGGGACTGCCTTACAATGAGCAGTTCTTC.

CDR3 sequence: CASSGSYTGELFF. The CDR3 region has the DNA TGTGCCAGCAGTGGCAGTTACACCGGGGAGCTGTTTTTT. The V call is TRBV27, the J call TRBJ2-2; D unclear. The V end lost 5 bases, the J end lost 3 bases, and 7 bases lay between the germline ends. The CDR3 has 13 residues. CDR1 is MNHEY and CDR2 is SMNVEV in the germline V gene (reference sequence).

The chain employs TRBV7-2 and TRBJ2-1; 10 bases fit TRBD2. The CDR3 spans 16 residues. The germline gives CDR1 SGHTA, CDR2 FQGNSA. With V trimmed by 2 bases and J by 4 bases, 5 bases remained unmatched. The CDR3 reads CASSLTRTSGYNEQFF. The CDR3 nucleotides are TGTGCCAGCAGCTTAACCCGGACTAGCGGATACAATGAGCAGTTCTTC.

V usage is TRBV27 and J usage is TRBJ2-2; 7 nucleotides line up with TRBD1. The V and J ends lost 5 bases and 6 bases, in that order; junction bases with no gene match: 6. CDR3 length: 14 residues. The germline CDR1 and CDR2 sequences are MNHEY and SMNVEV (reference sequence). CDR3 coding DNA: TGTGCCAGCAGTAGCGACAGGGCATCCGGGGAGCTGTTTTTT. This encodes CASSSDRASGELFF.

V usage is TRBV7-3 and J usage is TRBJ2-1; no definite D call. Germline V gene lookup returns CDR1 SGHTA and CDR2 FQGTGA. This CDR3 comprises 13 residues. Trimming removed 4 bases from V and 6 bases from J, with 10 bases in between. The CDR3 protein is CASSSPLSNEQFF. The DNA for the CDR3 is TGTGCCAGCAGCTCACCCCTTAGCAATGAGCAGTTCTTC.

The CDR3 bases are TGTGCCAGCAGCGTAGGGAAGGGTGACAGGGGGGTTAACGAGCAGTACTTC. This translates into CASSVGKGDRGVNEQYF. The chain employs TRBV9 and TRBJ2-7; 9 positions match TRBD1. The V and J ends lost 0 bases and 5 bases, in that order; junction bases with no gene match: 12. The CDR3 loop spans 17 amino acids. Germline V gene data show CDR1 as SGDLS and CDR2 as YYNGEE.

The CDR3 sequence: CASMKSGRNTGELFF. In nucleotides, the CDR3 is TGTGCCAGCATGAAGTCGGGGAGGAACACCGGGGAGCTGTTTTTT. This chain uses TRBV6-5 with TRBJ2-2, with D possibly matching TRBD2 (5 bases). The CDR3 loop spans 15 amino acids. V was pared by 7 bases and J by 1 base, with 13 bases between. Germline V lookup: CDR1 MNHEY, CDR2 SVGAGI.

The chain carries TRBV29-1 and TRBJ2-2; 9 bases agree with TRBD2. Looked up from germline, CDR1 is SQVTM and CDR2 is ANQGSEA. This CDR3 region has 15 residues. V was pared by 5 bases and J by 5 bases, with 9 bases of the junction left unmatched. The CDR3: CSVSSGERGTGELFF. The DNA of the CDR3 is TGCAGCGTTTCTAGCGGGGAGCGAGGGACCGGGGAGCTGTTTTTT.

The rearrangement uses TRBV7-9 and TRBJ1-1; 7 bases match TRBD1. The CDR3 totals 15 residues. Trimming took 5 bases from V and 8 from J; bases not matched to a gene: 14. From germline, CDR1 is SEHNR and CDR2 FQNEAQ (reference sequence). The CDR3 region is CASSLPYRQGVEAFF. The CDR3 DNA reads as TGTGCCAGCAGCCTACCGTACCGACAGGGCGTAGAAGCTTTCTTT.

The chain recombines TRBV4-3 with TRBJ2-5; 10 nucleotides line up with TRBD2. The V gene's germline CDR1 is LGHNA and CDR2 YSLEER. Germline trimming cut 1 base from V and 5 bases from J; bases unmatched to any gene: 10. The CDR3 sequence is 17 residues long. CDR3 sequence reads: CASSQGQEAGGRETQYF. In DNA form, the CDR3 reads TGCGCCAGCAGCCAAGGGCAGGAAGCGGGAGGGAGGGAGACCCAGTACTTC.

The chain combines TRBV27 with TRBJ1-1, with a possible D match to TRBD1 (5 bases). CDR1 and CDR2 from the germline V gene are MNHEY and SMNVEV (reference sequence). The CDR3 runs 15 residues. Deletions cut 2 bases from V and 0 bases from J, with 10 bases between. The CDR3: CASSLIGQMNTEAFF. CDR3 coding DNA: TGTGCCAGCAGTTTAATCGGACAAATGAACACTGAAGCTTTCTTT.

The chain employs TRBV15 and TRBJ1-1; D ambiguous. Germline V gene data show CDR1 as LNHNV and CDR2 as YYDKDF (reference sequence). The CDR3 contains 15 residues. V dropped 5 bases and J dropped 1 base, with 14 bases sitting between them. The CDR3 DNA follows: TGTGCCACCAGCCATCCCCGGGTCACGAACACTGAAGCTTTCTTT. Protein product: CATSHPRVTNTEAFF.

J is TRBJ2-3 and V is TRBV13; TRBD1 aligns across 8 bases. With 5 bases clipped from V and 4 bases from J, the junction kept 8 bases outside the gene matches. The CDR3 consists of 15 residues. Germline V CDR1 and CDR2: PRHDT, FYEKMQ (reference sequence). The CDR3 region has the DNA TGTGCCAGCAGCCAGGGACAGGAGAAGGCAGATACGCAGTATTTT. It translates to CASSQGQEKADTQYF.